One sample yielded the 14 T cell receptor beta chains listed below, sequenced in a study of blood T cell repertoires in COVID-19. Some clones are missing from TCRdb's copy, which holds only in-frame ones; the method was immunoSEQ multiplex PCR. In the table there are more than 200,000 clones, about 88% of which are singletons. Sequencing was carried out using peripheral blood. These receptors originate from a woman aged 60-75 years with COVID-19, enrolled during active disease.

The chain joins TRBV28 to TRBJ2-5; possibly TRBD1 for D (6 bases). The ends were cut back, 6 bases at V and 1 base at J, with 9 bases in the middle. CDR3 length equals 13 residues. The germline CDR1 and CDR2 sequences are MDHEN and SYDVKM. In DNA form, the CDR3 reads TGTGCCAGCAGACAACAGGGCCAAGAGACCCAGTACTTC. Translation: CASRQQGQETQYF.

The sample holds one count of this clone. This chain uses TRBV7-9 with TRBJ2-5, with a tentative D call TRBD2 (6 bases). The CDR3 sequence is 13 residues long. V was pared by 1 base and J by 7 bases, with 10 bases between. Germline lookup yields CDR1 SEHNR and CDR2 FQNEAQ (reference sequence). The DNA for the CDR3 is TGTGCCAGCAGCTTAGGCGGGATAGGGACCCAGTACTTC. Its protein product is CASSLGGIGTQYF.

This sequence joins TRBV24-1 and TRBJ2-1; tentative D call: TRBD1 (5 bases). Trimming took off 3 bases at V and 9 bases at J, with 11 bases between the two ends. Germline CDR1 KGHDR, CDR2 SFDVKD. This CDR3 is built from 13 residues. This CDR3 is CATSDAGFVEQFF. The CDR3 DNA is TGTGCCACCAGTGATGCAGGGTTTGTTGAGCAGTTCTTC.

This clone was picked up one time. The chain combines TRBV7-8 with TRBJ1-1, with TRBD1 as a possible D gene (6 bases). The V gene lost 3 bases and the J gene lost 5 bases, with 13 bases spanning the gap. The CDR3 sequence is 14 residues long. CDR1 and CDR2 from the germline V gene are SGHVS and FQNEAQ. The CDR3 protein is CASSLAGTRTEAFF. CDR3 nucleotide sequence: TGTGCCAGCAGCTTGGCCGGGACACGGACTGAAGCTTTCTTT.

This clone is a singleton in its sample. This chain joins TRBV27 and TRBJ2-7; 10 positions agree with TRBD1. CDR3 length: 14 amino acids. The J segment lost 3 bases and the V segment lost 5 bases, leaving 4 bases of the junction unmatched. The germline V gene encodes CDR1 MNHEY and CDR2 SMNVEV (reference sequence). CDR3 coding DNA: TGTGCCAGCAGTGCGACAGGGGGCTACTACGAGCAGTACTTC. It encodes CASSATGGYYEQYF.

The chain links TRBV27 to TRBJ1-2; D remains unclear. This CDR3 has 12 residues. The V gene's germline CDR1 is MNHEY and CDR2 SMNVEV (reference sequence). The V and J ends lost 6 bases and 4 bases respectively, with 9 bases between them. As DNA, the CDR3 is TGTGCCAGCAGAAGGGAGGGCTATGGCTACACCTTC. It encodes CASRREGYGYTF.

The V gene is TRBV6-1, the J gene TRBJ2-1; 9 nucleotides match TRBD1. Germline V gives CDR1 MNHNS, CDR2 SASEGT. V lost 2 bases, J lost 8 bases, and 7 bases stayed unmatched. This CDR3 is 15 amino acids long. The CDR3 DNA reads as TGTGCCAGCAGTGAATATTGGACAGGGGATTATGAGCAGTTCTTC. Its protein product is CASSEYWTGDYEQFF.

This rearrangement joins TRBV4-3 to TRBJ2-4; 7 bases are a match to TRBD1. Germline V CDR1 and CDR2: LGHNA, YSLEER. V dropped 5 bases and J dropped 7; count of bases not matched to a gene: 8. The CDR3 sequence is 14 residues long. CDR3 residues: CASSSGLQGNIQYF. Here the CDR3 DNA reads TGCGCCAGCAGCTCTGGATTACAGGGGAACATTCAGTACTTC.

This rearrangement joins TRBV30 to TRBJ1-3; 7 positions agree with TRBD1. The germline CDR1 and CDR2 sequences are GTSNPN and SVGIG (reference sequence). This CDR3 has 13 residues. J lost 4 bases, V lost 3 bases, and 3 bases had no gene match. The chain's CDR3 is CAWSSGQGNTIYF. CDR3 bases: TGTGCCTGGAGCTCGGGACAGGGAAACACCATATATTTT.

The J gene is TRBJ1-5, the V gene TRBV27; D is ambiguous. Germline V gives CDR1 MNHEY, CDR2 SMNVEV (reference sequence). The V end lost 6 bases, the J end lost 0 bases, and 9 bases lay between the germline ends. The CDR3 length is 14 residues. Written as DNA, the CDR3 is TGTGCCAGCAGCCTAGTCTTTAGCAATCAGCCCCAGCATTTT. This sequence encodes CASSLVFSNQPQHF.

On this clone: The sample contains more than one DNA sequence encoding this CDR3. This rearrangement joins TRBV11-3 to TRBJ1-1, with D perhaps matching TRBD1 (5 bases). This CDR3 is 14 amino acids long. V shed 1 base and J shed 3 bases, with 9 bases lying between them. From germline, CDR1 is SGHNT and CDR2 YENEEA. CDR3 nucleotides: TGTGCCAGCAGCTTAGGGCAGGGCTACACTGAAGCTTTCTTT. Translating it yields CASSLGQGYTEAFF.

V gene TRBV24-1 combines with J gene TRBJ2-3, with 7 nucleotides matching TRBD2. J lost 0 bases, V lost 4 bases, and 9 bases had no gene match. Per germline, CDR1 KGHDR and CDR2 SFDVKD. CDR3 size: 17 residues. The CDR3 DNA is TGTGCCACCAGTGAGCCGGCAAGCGGGACTAGCACAGATACGCAGTATTTT. This encodes CATSEPASGTSTDTQYF.

The J gene is TRBJ1-6, the V gene TRBV6-5, with a tentative D call TRBD1 (6 bases). V was cut by 0 bases and J by 6 bases, with 9 bases left in between. This CDR3 contains 15 residues. Per germline, CDR1 MNHEY and CDR2 SVGAGI. CDR3 DNA: TGTGCCAGCAGTTACTCTAGGGGGAGTAATTCACCCCTCCACTTT. Residues: CASSYSRGSNSPLHF.

The V call is TRBV9, the J call TRBJ2-3, with 9 nucleotides matching TRBD2. The V segment lost 4 bases and the J segment 1 base; nucleotides outside the gene matches: 7. The CDR3 is 16 residues long. CDR1 is SGDLS and CDR2 is YYNGEE in the germline V gene. In DNA, the CDR3 is TGTGCCAGCAGCCCGGGCGGGGGGGCCCGCACAGATACGCAGTATTTT. Protein: CASSPGGGARTDTQYF.